Reported below is one T cell receptor (beta chain). Its antigen is still unknown. Base quality data are lacking; no much larger clone is found one base away. Library creation used the immunoSEQ multiplex PCR assay. DNA from the cultured and isolated CD4+ T cells underwent TCR beta CDR3 sequencing. Under the source paper's analysis protocol: Non-productive TCR sequences were removed, reads were trimmed to the CDR3 region, and CDR3s of at least 7 amino acids were retained. Antigen-specific clonotypes were identified with the MANAFEST web app by comparing expansion in peptide wells against reference cultures. To be called positive, a clone needed expansion at FDR<0.05 compared with the reference and with all other wells, an odds ratio greater than 5, and a frequency greater than 0.1% in two replicate wells. Clonotypes significantly expanded in SARS-CoV-2 spike wells and in at least one common cold coronavirus spike condition were defined as cross-reactive. CDR3 similarity was assessed by Levenshtein distance with the stringdist R package, and unrooted trees were built with ape in R 3.6.1. As stored in TCRdb, this immuneACCESS dataset retains in-frame rearrangements with V and J assigned. A fraction of the clones does not appear; measured against another copy, unresolved V genes explain less than half of the discrepancy, and the remainder lacks a known reason. The D gene and trimming were derived from the DNA, and the V and J assignments and clone size from that table. The sample contains under 45,000 clones, under 85% of them found a single time. The ten biggest clones cover about 3% of the sample.

From its cysteine to its phenylalanine, the CDR3 spans 17 amino acids. This entry keeps only the CDR3 DNA: 51 bases, framed from base 1. V is cut back by 4 bases and J by 7 bases, with 16 bases in the junction unmatched. Based on the germline V gene (reference sequence), the CDR1 and CDR2 sequences are LGHDT and YNNKEL. The data stem from a study of vaccination effects on CD4 cells after COVID-19 (dated by TCRdb to the early 2020s). About the investigation overall: Each participant received two doses of an mRNA SARS-CoV-2 vaccine, either BNT162b2 or mRNA-1273. The study compared SARS-CoV-2 spike-specific CD4+ TCR repertoires before and after mRNA vaccination in COVID-19 convalescent patients and infection-naive vaccine recipients. The full study included around ten COVID-19 convalescent patients and several SARS-CoV-2-naive healthy vaccine recipients. In the study, cultures from other donors were sequenced using the Oncomine TCR Beta short-read assay on an Illumina iSeq 100.

What the work shows at the level of the full study, not this receptor alone: Clones induced by infection and clones induced by vaccination both contracted markedly at late timepoints after vaccination, which fits with T cell responses waning over time. Limitations of the study were the small number of convalescent patients and the absence of early post-infection timepoints. In healthy vaccine recipients, vaccine-induced clones were almost all SARS-CoV-2 mono-reactive, with only 1 of 255 cross-reactive with common cold coronaviruses.

To identify antigen-specific CD4+ T cell clonotypes by their expansion, the ViraFEST assay first stimulated PBMC with viral peptide pools and then applied TCR sequencing. After around 10 days of culture, CD4+ T cells were isolated with the EasySep CD4+ T cell isolation kit. The absence of prior SARS-CoV-2 infection in healthy vaccine recipients was confirmed by negative nucleocapsid antibodies before and after vaccination. About 2.1 million PBMC per well were cultured with about 10 ug/ml peptides in IMDM containing approximately 4.7% human AB serum, about 9.7 IU/ml IL-2 and gentamicin. Half of the culture medium was replaced with fresh IL-2-containing medium on days 3 and 7. Unless noted otherwise, every peptide stimulation condition was grown in triplicate wells. PBMC were separated from whole blood using Ficoll-Paque Plus gradient centrifugation and were then either cryopreserved at -140C or used fresh. The overlapping peptide pools covered the spike proteins of SARS-CoV-2 as well as those of the common cold coronaviruses HCoV-NL63, HCoV-OC43 and HCoV-229E. The QIAamp micro DNA kit was used to extract genomic DNA from the cultured CD4+ T cells.

The sample in question was CD4+ T cells from PBMCs cultured with HCoV-NL63 spike peptides, obtained before COVID-19 vaccination. According to the study, the label for this sample's cell subset or site signals: HCoV-NL63 spike overlapping peptide pool stimulation. The V and J genes are TRBV3-1 (or the pseudogene TRBV3-2) and TRBJ2-5; 9 nucleotides in the junction match TRBD2. The sequence was collected from a human donor who received a COVID-19 vaccine. The bases read TGTGCCAGCAGCCGCCCATCAGGGGCGGGAGGGCATGGGACCCAGTACTTC. Translation gives CASSRPSGAGGHGTQYF.